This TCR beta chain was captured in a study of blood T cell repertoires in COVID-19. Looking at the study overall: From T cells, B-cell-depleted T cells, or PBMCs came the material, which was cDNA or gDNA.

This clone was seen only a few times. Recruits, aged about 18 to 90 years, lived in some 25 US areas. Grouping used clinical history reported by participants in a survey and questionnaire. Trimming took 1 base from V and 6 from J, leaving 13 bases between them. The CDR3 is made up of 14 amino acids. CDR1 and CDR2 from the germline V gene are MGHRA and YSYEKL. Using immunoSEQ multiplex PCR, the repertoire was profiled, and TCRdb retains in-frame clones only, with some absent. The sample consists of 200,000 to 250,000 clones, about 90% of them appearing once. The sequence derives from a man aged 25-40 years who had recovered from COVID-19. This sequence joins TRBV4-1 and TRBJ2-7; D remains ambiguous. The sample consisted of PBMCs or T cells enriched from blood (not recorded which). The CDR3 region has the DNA TGCGCCAGCAGCCAAGGGTCACTCAGAGGCGAGCAGTACTTC. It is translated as CASSQGSLRGEQYF.